Listed here is a single T cell receptor (beta chain). Its cognate antigen is unknown. Using a J-beta primer mix together with a sample-barcoded 5' primer, a second PCR was run for 7 to 11 cycles. TCRdb fed the 5' RACE reads into MiXCR, producing one record per CDR3 protein. The table includes roughly 1.9 million distinct CDR3 sequences, about two fifths detected once. These data belong to a study of blood T cells in healthy people across ages. Findings of the study overall: More naive CD4+ cells and higher diversity were found in long-lived than in aged donors.

CDR3 size: 16 residues. Germline CDR1 reads DFQATT; CDR2 reads SNEGSKA (reference sequence). V lost 1 base, J lost 5 bases, and 17 bases lay in between. Peripheral blood from each donor was collected in a volume of 9.5 to 10 milliliters. No fewer than 7 million PBMCs went into each sample. This receptor was identified in a human donor in good health. Specimen: blood. This chain links TRBV20-1 with TRBJ1-4; D perhaps matches TRBD1 (6 bases). CDR3 sequence (DNA): TGCAGTGCTAGAGGCAGGGGTCGAAAGGGGAATGAAAAACTGTTTTTT. Translation: CSARGRGRKGNEKLFF.